The rows below give T cell receptor beta chains drawn from one sample of a study of blood T cell repertoires in COVID-19. The repertoire was sequenced with immunoSEQ multiplex PCR; TCRdb's copy has only in-frame clones and lacks some. The table has roughly 35,000 clones, approximately 81% seen once. The source material was peripheral blood. Receptors were obtained from an elderly man with active or convalescent COVID-19. Both conserved end residues are part of each CDR3. Fields, in order: D gene, J gene, clone size, V gene, CDR3 DNA, CDR3 protein. The D gene is left open where the match is weak. Rows may omit the clone size; those that give it use once, few, many or a size class.

>TRBD2|TRBJ2-4|NA|TRBV6-1
TGTGCCAGCAGTGAAAATCCCGGGACTAGCGGGAGATCCAAAAACATTCAGTACTTC
CASSENPGTSGRSKNIQYF
>NA|TRBJ2-3|few|TRBV20-1
TGCAGTGCGATACGGGGTACGCAGTATTTT
CSAIRGTQYF
>TRBD1|TRBJ2-2|NA|TRBV7-8
TGTGCCAGCAGCTTAGAGACAGGGGGGTATACCGGGGAGCTGTTTTTT
CASSLETGGYTGELFF
>NA|TRBJ2-5|NA|TRBV12-5
TGTGCTAGTGGTTCACAGTCGAAGACCCAGTACTTC
CASGSQSKTQYF
>TRBD1|TRBJ1-2|NA|TRBV9
TGTGCCAGCAGCGTAGTTGGGACAGGCTATGGCTACACCTTC
CASSVVGTGYGYTF
>TRBD2|TRBJ2-7|NA|TRBV10-3
TGTGCCATCAGTGACGGCGGGAGGCCCCTCTACGAGCAGTACTTC
CAISDGGRPLYEQYF
>NA|TRBJ2-1|few|TRBV11-2
TGTGCCAGCAGCTTACGGGGCTCCTACAATGAGCAGTTCTTC
CASSLRGSYNEQFF
>TRBD1|TRBJ2-5|NA|TRBV11-1
TGTGCCAGCAGCCGGGACAGGGGAGAGACCCAGTACTTC
CASSRDRGETQYF
>TRBD1|TRBJ1-2|once|TRBV6-5
TGTGCCAGCAGAATGGGGACAGGGGTCGACTATGGCTACACCTTC
CASRMGTGVDYGYTF
>NA|TRBJ1-2|NA|TRBV11-2
TGTGCCAGCAGCTTAGCGGTGGACTATGGCTACACCTTC
CASSLAVDYGYTF
>TRBD1|TRBJ1-2|NA|TRBV15
TGTGCCACCAGCAGATTTCAGGGGGCTGATGGCTACACCTTC
CATSRFQGADGYTF
>TRBD2|TRBJ2-5|NA|TRBV7-3
TGTGCCAGCAGCTTAACGGGGCTAGCGGGAGACTACCAAGAGACCCAGTACTTC
CASSLTGLAGDYQETQYF
>TRBD1|TRBJ1-1|NA|TRBV2
TGTGCCAGTCTCGACGACAGGGGAGACACTGAAGCTTTCTTT
CASLDDRGDTEAFF
>TRBD2|TRBJ2-3|NA|TRBV19
TGTGCCAGTAGTGAAGTAGCGGGAGGAGGAAATACGCAGTATTTT
CASSEVAGGGNTQYF
>TRBD2|TRBJ2-1|NA|TRBV25-1
TGTGCCAGCAGTGCTCCGGGACTAGACCCTAAGGCGAATGAGCAGTTCTTC
CASSAPGLDPKANEQFF
>NA|TRBJ2-1|NA|TRBV18
TGTGCCAGCTCACTGACAATGGGGGGACGGAATGAGCAGTTCTTC
CASSLTMGGRNEQFF
>NA|TRBJ2-1|NA|TRBV7-2
TGTGCCAGCAGCCCCCGACAGAGAACTTACAATGAGCAGTTCTTC
CASSPRQRTYNEQFF
>TRBD1|TRBJ2-2|NA|TRBV5-5
TGTGCCAGCAGCTTGCTGTTAAGGACAGGTGGGACCGGGGAGCTGTTTTTT
CASSLLLRTGGTGELFF
>TRBD1|TRBJ1-2|once|TRBV6-5
TGTGCCAGCACCGAGATCCAGACAGGGAAGTATGGCTACACCTTC
CASTEIQTGKYGYTF
>NA|TRBJ1-3|NA|TRBV30
TGTGCCTGGAAAAAAAGCGGAAACACCATATATTTT
CAWKKSGNTIYF
>NA|TRBJ2-6|few|TRBV9
TGTGCCAGCAGCGTAGAAGTGCTATCTGGGGCCAACGTCCTGACTTTC
CASSVEVLSGANVLTF
>NA|TRBJ2-5|NA|TRBV29-1
TGCAGTGAGACCGGGGAACTACAAGAGACCCAGTACTTC
CSETGELQETQYF
>TRBD1|TRBJ1-3|NA|TRBV29-1
TGCAGCGTCGGCGACAGGGGAAATGGAAACACCATATATTTT
CSVGDRGNGNTIYF
>TRBD1|TRBJ1-1|few|TRBV19
TGTGCCAGTAGTATGACAGGGTCTGAAGCTTTCTTT
CASSMTGSEAFF
>NA|TRBJ2-5|NA|TRBV19
TGTGCCAGTAGTCCCGACAGGGACCAAGGGAGGGAGACCCAGTACTTC
CASSPDRDQGRETQYF
>NA|TRBJ2-7|NA|TRBV6-5
TGTGCCAGCACGACGCCAGGGGGAGGCGAGCAGTACTTC
CASTTPGGGEQYF
>NA|TRBJ1-1|NA|TRBV30
TGTGCCTGGAGCGGGCTGGGGCAGCACACTGAAGCTTTCTTT
CAWSGLGQHTEAFF
>NA|TRBJ1-2|NA|TRBV28
TGTGCCAGCAGTCCCAGCGGACGGGAGTGGGGCTACACCTTC
CASSPSGREWGYTF
>TRBD1|TRBJ2-2|NA|TRBV5-4
TGTGCCAGCAGCCCGTCCTCGACAGGGCGGCACGGGGAGCTGTTTTTT
CASSPSSTGRHGELFF
>TRBD2|TRBJ2-3|NA|TRBV6-2/TRBV6-3
TGTGCCAGCAGTCGTCCTAGCGGGGCTAGCACAGATACGCAGTATTTT
CASSRPSGASTDTQYF
>NA|TRBJ1-5|NA|TRBV19
TGTGCCAGTAGTATAGTTCAGTTCGGCGGAAATCAGCCCCAGCATTTT
CASSIVQFGGNQPQHF
>TRBD2|TRBJ2-3|NA|TRBV4-3
TGCGCCAGCAGCCAAGAAGGGCGGGGGAGCACAGATACGCAGTATTTT
CASSQEGRGSTDTQYF
>TRBD1|TRBJ2-1|NA|TRBV7-2
TGTGCCAGCAGCCTCACGGGACAGATGAAATACAATGAGCAGTTCTTC
CASSLTGQMKYNEQFF
>TRBD1|TRBJ1-1|NA|TRBV18
TGTGCCAGCTCACCAGGGACAGGAGTACAGAACACTGAAGCTTTCTTT
CASSPGTGVQNTEAFF
>NA|TRBJ1-1|NA|TRBV19
TGTGCCAGTAGTATTGGAGACAGCAATGAAGCTTTCTTT
CASSIGDSNEAFF
>TRBD2|TRBJ2-7|NA|TRBV18
TGTGCCAGCTCAACCAAGACTAGCCTCGCCTACGAGCAGTACTTC
CASSTKTSLAYEQYF
>NA|TRBJ1-3|few|TRBV19
TGTGCCAGTCATAAGATGGGGCACTCTGGAAACACCATATATTTT
CASHKMGHSGNTIYF
>NA|TRBJ2-7|NA|TRBV7-2
TGTGCCAGCAGCTTAGGGTGGAGTAGCGGCTACGAGCAGTACTTC
CASSLGWSSGYEQYF
>NA|TRBJ1-1|NA|TRBV2
TGTGCCAGCAGTGGGCAGGGGAGGAACACTGAAGCTTTCTTT
CASSGQGRNTEAFF
>NA|TRBJ2-3|NA|TRBV24-1
TGTGCCACCAGTGACGACAGGTACACAGATACGCAGTATTTT
CATSDDRYTDTQYF
>TRBD1|TRBJ1-1|NA|TRBV19
TGTGCCAGTAGTAGGGGACAGGGAACGAGCACTGAAGCTTTCTTT
CASSRGQGTSTEAFF
>NA|TRBJ1-6|NA|TRBV18
TGTGCCAGCTCACCCCTAAACCGACAGGAAAATAATTCACCCCTCCACTTT
CASSPLNRQENNSPLHF